The 14 T cell receptor beta chains reported below all come from one sample, sequenced in a study of T cell responses to AZD1222 COVID-19 vaccine. Libraries were prepared by immunoSEQ multiplex PCR; TCRdb keeps only in-frame clonotypes and omits some of them. The data contain about 150,000 clones, approximately 90% of them singletons. This material consisted of peripheral blood, taken 28 days after the second AZD1222 dose. Receptor source: an adult who received the AZD1222 COVID-19 vaccine.

V gene TRBV19 combines with J gene TRBJ1-1, with D hard to call. Looked up from germline, CDR1 is LNHDA and CDR2 is SQIVND (reference sequence). V lost 5 bases and J 0 bases, leaving 10 bases between the germline ends. This CDR3 comprises 14 residues. CDR3: CASSGRLMNTEAFF. CDR3 in DNA: TGTGCCAGTAGTGGCAGATTAATGAACACTGAAGCTTTCTTT.

V usage is TRBV28 and J usage is TRBJ2-1, with TRBD2 matching over 8 bases. After removal of 1 base from V and 0 bases from J, the junction contained 2 bases not matched to a gene. Germline CDR1 MDHEN, CDR2 SYDVKM. This CDR3 contains 16 residues. The CDR3 bases are TGTGCCAGCAGTTTATATAGCGGGGCCTCCTACAATGAGCAGTTCTTC. This translates into CASSLYSGASYNEQFF.

The V and J genes are TRBV9 and TRBJ1-6; TRBD1 matches 7 bases. The CDR3 length is 15 residues. Germline loops: CDR1 SGDLS, CDR2 YYNGEE. V dropped 0 bases and J dropped 7; count of bases not matched to a gene: 4. Here the CDR3 DNA reads TGTGCCAGCAGCGTAGTATCACAGGGGAATTCACCCCTCCACTTT. It codes for CASSVVSQGNSPLHF.

V is TRBV7-9 and J is TRBJ1-2, with 7 bases that match TRBD1. This CDR3 contains 13 residues. With 1 base clipped from V and 7 bases from J, the junction kept 3 bases outside the gene matches. The germline CDR1 and CDR2 sequences are SEHNR and FQNEAQ (reference sequence). The CDR3 DNA reads as TGTGCCAGCAGCTTAGGACAGGGCTTTGGCTACACCTTC. Translation gives CASSLGQGFGYTF.

The chain uses TRBV28 and TRBJ1-5; D is unresolved. The CDR3 extends over 14 amino acids. Trimming removed 6 bases from V and 3 bases from J, with 12 bases in between. The germline CDR1 and CDR2 sequences are MDHEN and SYDVKM. The CDR3 loop reads CASSDGGNNQPQHF. Here the CDR3 DNA reads TGTGCCAGCAGCGACGGCGGCAACAATCAGCCCCAGCATTTT.

This rearrangement joins TRBV18 to TRBJ1-4, with D unclear. Germline CDR1 is KGHSH and CDR2 is LQKENI. V was clipped by 3 bases and J by 0 bases, with 5 bases between them. The CDR3 sequence is 14 residues long. This chain's CDR3 is CASSPQTTNEKLFF. CDR3 DNA: TGTGCCAGCTCACCGCAGACAACTAATGAAAAACTGTTTTTT.

V and J are TRBV5-1 and TRBJ1-1; no reliable D call. From germline, CDR1 is SGHRS and CDR2 YFSETQ. The CDR3 extends over 14 amino acids. V was shortened by 4 bases and J by 1 base, with 11 bases between the two germline ends. CDR3: CASSPNPTNTEAFF. The CDR3 nucleotides read TGCGCCAGCAGCCCCAACCCGACGAACACTGAAGCTTTCTTT.

This clone appeared once. The chain links TRBV27 to TRBJ2-7, with D perhaps matching TRBD1 (5 bases). The CDR3 runs 16 residues. Per the germline V gene, CDR1 is MNHEY and CDR2 is SMNVEV (reference sequence). The ends were cut back, 1 base at V and 2 bases at J, with 15 bases in the middle. CDR3 in DNA: TGTGCCAGCAGTTTATATGGGGCCCTGCCGCCCTACGAGCAGTACTTC. Encoded protein: CASSLYGALPPYEQYF.

This chain joins TRBV19 and TRBJ1-3; D unresolved. The CDR3 covers 14 residues. V was clipped by 4 bases and J by 3 bases, with 10 bases between them. From germline, CDR1 is LNHDA and CDR2 SQIVND (reference sequence). The CDR3 nucleotides are TGTGCCAGTAGTACGTCGGCTCTTGGAAACACCATATATTTT. Translation gives CASSTSALGNTIYF.

The chain uses TRBV27 and TRBJ2-1; D possibly uses TRBD1 or TRBD2 (5 bases each). Germline loops: CDR1 MNHEY, CDR2 SMNVEV (reference sequence). V lost 3 bases and J lost 1, with 10 bases in between. The CDR3 is 15 amino acids. The DNA for the CDR3 is TGTGCCAGCAGTTTTGGGACGGTTTCCTACAATGAGCAGTTCTTC. It codes for CASSFGTVSYNEQFF.

V gene TRBV19 combines with J gene TRBJ1-1; possibly TRBD1 for D (6 bases). Germline V gene lookup returns CDR1 LNHDA and CDR2 SQIVND (reference sequence). The CDR3 is 14 residues long. Trimming removed 6 bases from V and 7 bases from J, with 18 bases in between. CDR3 bases: TGTGCCAGTAGCACGGACAGTAGGGAGGGTGAAGCTTTCTTT. This gives the protein CASSTDSREGEAFF.

This chain connects TRBV6-2 or TRBV6-3 to TRBJ1-1, with a possible D match to TRBD1 (5 bases). V was clipped by 3 bases and J by 5 bases, with 13 bases between them. The CDR3 length is 14 residues. CDR1 is MNHEY, CDR2 SVGEGT, per germline. The CDR3 here is CASSYQGPRTEAFF. The CDR3 coding sequence is TGTGCCAGCAGTTATCAGGGTCCGAGGACTGAAGCTTTCTTT.

The chain joins TRBV30 to TRBJ2-5, with D unresolved. Trimming removed 4 bases at V and 2 bases at J, with 8 bases between. The CDR3 spans 12 residues. Germline CDR1 and CDR2: GTSNPN and SVGIG (reference sequence). The CDR3 DNA is TGTGCCTGGACGGGTCCGCAAGAGACCCAGTACTTC. This gives the protein CAWTGPQETQYF.

The chain joins TRBV19 to TRBJ2-1; D uncertain. V was pared by 6 bases and J by 0 bases, with 12 bases between. The V gene's germline CDR1 is LNHDA and CDR2 SQIVND (reference sequence). The CDR3 is made up of 15 amino acids. The CDR3 DNA reads TGTGCCAGTAGCCCCACCGAGAGCTCCTACAATGAGCAGTTCTTC. It translates to CASSPTESSYNEQFF.